What follows are 10 T cell receptor beta chains derived from one specimen sequenced in a study of early T cells in non-severe SARS-CoV-2 infection. TCRdb used MiXCR to reprocess the 5' RACE reads, holding one entry per CDR3 protein. The repertoire consists of 50,000 or so distinct CDR3 sequences, with approximately 12% occurring once and the leading ten covering roughly a tenth. Sequenced material: whole blood. These receptors all come from an adult who was a healthcare worker with PCR-confirmed SARS-CoV-2 infection or an uninfected control (not recorded which).

The rearrangement uses TRBV7-3 and TRBJ2-3; D possibly corresponds to TRBD1 (6 bases). CDR1 and CDR2 (germline): SGHTA, FQGTGA. The CDR3 has 15 residues. Trimming took 5 bases from V and 2 from J, leaving 14 bases between them. DNA for the CDR3: TGTGCCAGCAGCCCCTCAGGACAGAACACAGATACGCAGTATTTT. Its translation: CASSPSGQNTDTQYF.

The chain employs TRBV27 and TRBJ1-5, with D perhaps matching TRBD1 (5 bases). CDR1 is MNHEY and CDR2 is SMNVEV in the germline V gene (reference sequence). The CDR3 extends over 13 amino acids. Trimming shortened V by 3 bases and J by 5 bases, and 8 bases separated the two germline ends. The CDR3 coding sequence is TGTGCCAGCAGTTTCGACAGATATCAGCCCCAGCATTTT. It yields the protein CASSFDRYQPQHF.

This clonotype was seen only a few times. V gene TRBV29-1 combines with J gene TRBJ2-1, with a possible D match to TRBD2 (6 bases). Trimming stripped 6 bases from V and 0 bases from J, with 12 bases between. Germline V CDR1 and CDR2: SQVTM, ANQGSEA. The CDR3 is 14 amino acids. The CDR3 reads CSVALAYSYNEQFF. The CDR3 nucleotides read TGCAGCGTAGCCCTAGCGTACTCCTACAATGAGCAGTTCTTC.

This clonotype was seen only a few times. The chain carries TRBV7-3 and TRBJ2-5; D not resolved. The V end lost 4 bases, the J end lost 5 bases, and 14 bases lay between the germline ends. This CDR3 spans 14 amino acids. Per the germline V gene, CDR1 is SGHTA and CDR2 is FQGTGA. The CDR3 loop is CASSSAGRRETQYF. In DNA, the CDR3 is TGTGCCAGCAGCTCAGCCGGGCGCAGGGAGACCCAGTACTTC.

This clonotype was seen many times. The chain couples TRBV28 to TRBJ2-4, with 15 bases fitting TRBD2. The V segment lost 5 bases and the J segment 14 bases; nucleotides outside the gene matches: 16. Germline V gives CDR1 MDHEN, CDR2 SYDVKM. CDR3 size: 17 residues. CDR3 loop: CASSSYGTSGGLSPKYF. CDR3 nucleotide sequence: TGTGCCAGCAGTAGTTACGGGACTAGCGGGGGGCTATCCCCGAAGTACTTC.

The sample holds a few counts of this clonotype. This chain connects TRBV28 to TRBJ1-1; TRBD1 matches at 8 bases. With 8 bases clipped from V and 5 bases from J, the junction kept 10 bases outside the gene matches. CDR1 is MDHEN, CDR2 SYDVKM, per germline. This CDR3 has 14 residues. Here the CDR3 reads CASQWTGKGTEAFF. In DNA form, the CDR3 reads TGTGCCAGCCAATGGACAGGGAAGGGGACTGAAGCTTTCTTT.

This chain uses TRBV28 with TRBJ1-5; D possibly corresponds to TRBD1 (5 bases). Germline V gene sequence: CDR1 MDHEN, CDR2 SYDVKM. V was pared by 8 bases and J by 0 bases, with 14 bases between. The length of the CDR3 is 15 residues. CDR3 sequence reads: CASLARGSSNQPQHF. DNA of the CDR3: TGTGCCAGCCTAGCGCGGGGGAGTAGCAATCAGCCCCAGCATTTT.

This clonotype was seen repeatedly, ten times or more. V usage is TRBV20-1 and J usage is TRBJ2-1, with 7 bases lining up with TRBD2. Trimming took 0 bases from V and 8 from J; bases not matched to a gene: 13. Germline V lookup: CDR1 DFQATT, CDR2 SNEGSKA (reference sequence). The length of the CDR3 is 16 residues. The CDR3 coding sequence is TGCAGTGCTAGAGATCCGATAGCGGGTGCCTCGGATGAGCAGTTCTTC. Protein product: CSARDPIAGASDEQFF.

This clonotype was seen only a few times. This chain connects TRBV6-2 or TRBV6-3 to TRBJ2-7; 14 bases are a match to TRBD2. Losses at the gene ends were 4 bases for V and 2 bases for J; bases not matched to a gene: 1. The V gene's germline CDR1 is MNHEY and CDR2 SVGEGT. This CDR3 is built from 15 residues. CDR3 protein: CASSLTSGRAYEQYF. CDR3 coding DNA: TGTGCCAGCAGTTTGACTAGCGGGAGGGCCTACGAGCAGTACTTC.

A word on this clonotype: Possible read error: a much larger clone is one base away. V is TRBV4-1 and J is TRBJ2-3; TRBD2 is a possible D gene (6 bases). Per germline, CDR1 MGHRA and CDR2 YSYEKL. The CDR3 spans 14 residues. The CDR3 nucleotides are TGCGCCAACAGCCGGGGACTTATCACAGATACGCAGTATTTT. Translated, it gives CANSRGLITDTQYF.